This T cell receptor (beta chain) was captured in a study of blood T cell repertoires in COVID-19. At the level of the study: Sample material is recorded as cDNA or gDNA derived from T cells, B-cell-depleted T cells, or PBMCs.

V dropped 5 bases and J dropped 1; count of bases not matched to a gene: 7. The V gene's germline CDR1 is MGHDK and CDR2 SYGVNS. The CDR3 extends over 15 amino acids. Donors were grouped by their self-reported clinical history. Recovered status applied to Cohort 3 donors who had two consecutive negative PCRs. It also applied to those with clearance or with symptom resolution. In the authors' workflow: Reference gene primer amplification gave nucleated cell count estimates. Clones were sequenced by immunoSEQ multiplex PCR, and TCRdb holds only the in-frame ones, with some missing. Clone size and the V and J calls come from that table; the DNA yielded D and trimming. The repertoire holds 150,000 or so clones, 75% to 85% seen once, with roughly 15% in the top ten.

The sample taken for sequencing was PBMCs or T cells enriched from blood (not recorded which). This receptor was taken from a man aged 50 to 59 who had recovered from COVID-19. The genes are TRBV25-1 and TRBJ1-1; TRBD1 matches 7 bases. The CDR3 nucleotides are TGTGCCAGCAGTCAGACAGGGCACTGGAACACTGAAGCTTTCTTT. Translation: CASSQTGHWNTEAFF. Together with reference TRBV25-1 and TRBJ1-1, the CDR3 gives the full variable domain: EADIYQTPRYLVIGTGKKITLECSQTMGHDKMYWYQQDPGMELHLIHYSYGVNSTEKGDLSSESTVSRIRTEHFPLTLESARPSHTSQYLCASSQTGHWNTEAFFGQGTRLTVV.